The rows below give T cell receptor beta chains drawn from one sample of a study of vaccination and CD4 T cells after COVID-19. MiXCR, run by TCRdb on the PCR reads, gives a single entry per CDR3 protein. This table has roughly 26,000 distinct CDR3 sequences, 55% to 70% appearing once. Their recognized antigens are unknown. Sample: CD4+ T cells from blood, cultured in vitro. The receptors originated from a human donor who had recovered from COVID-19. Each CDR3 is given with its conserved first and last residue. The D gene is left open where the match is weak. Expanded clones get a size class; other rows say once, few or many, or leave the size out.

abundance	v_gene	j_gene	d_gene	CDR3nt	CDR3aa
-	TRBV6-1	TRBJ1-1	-	TGTGCCAGCAGTAAACAGGGTAGAGCTGAAGCTTTCTTT	CASSKQGRAEAFF
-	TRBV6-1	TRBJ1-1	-	TGTGCCAGCCTAGAATTTCGGGGACTGAACACTGAAGCTTTCTTT	CASLEFRGLNTEAFF
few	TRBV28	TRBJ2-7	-	TGTGCCAGCAGTTTTGTTGGCTCGGTTTACTCCTACGAGCAGTACTTC	CASSFVGSVYSYEQYF
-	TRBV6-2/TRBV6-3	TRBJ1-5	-	TGTGCCAGCAGTTACGGGTTTGCGCCCCAGCATTTT	CASSYGFAPQHF
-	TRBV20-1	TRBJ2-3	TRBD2	TGCAGTGCTAGAGGGGGAGGGACTAGCGGTAGCACAGATACGCAGTATTTT	CSARGGGTSGSTDTQYF
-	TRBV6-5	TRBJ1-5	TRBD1	TGTGCCAGCAGTTCACAGGGGGCGAGCAATCAGCCCCAGCATTTT	CASSSQGASNQPQHF
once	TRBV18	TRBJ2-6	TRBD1	TGTGCCAGCTCACCATTGCCCCGACAGGGAACTGGGGCCAACGTCCTGACTTTC	CASSPLPRQGTGANVLTF
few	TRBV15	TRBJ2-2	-	TGTGCCACCAGCAGAGATTCAGGGAACACCGGGGAGCTGTTTTTT	CATSRDSGNTGELFF
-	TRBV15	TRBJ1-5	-	TGTGCCACGAAAGAACGACAGTTAGATCAGCCCCAGCATTTT	CATKERQLDQPQHF
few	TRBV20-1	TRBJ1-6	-	TGCAGTGCTAGAGGGGACACCAGCTCCTATAATTCACCCCTCCACTTT	CSARGDTSSYNSPLHF
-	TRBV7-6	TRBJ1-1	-	TGTGCCAGCAGCTTAGAGTTAGCAGGGGCGACTGAAGCTTTCTTT	CASSLELAGATEAFF
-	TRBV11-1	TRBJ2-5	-	TGTGCCAGCAGTCTCGGCTCGGCGGAGGAGACCCAGTACTTC	CASSLGSAEETQYF
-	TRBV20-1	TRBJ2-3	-	TGCAGTGCTAGAGTGCGCCCCGGCGGACTCACAGATACGCAGTATTTT	CSARVRPGGLTDTQYF
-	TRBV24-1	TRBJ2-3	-	TGTGCCACCAGTGATACCGGGACGGCCAGCACAGATACGCAGTATTTT	CATSDTGTASTDTQYF
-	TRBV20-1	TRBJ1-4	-	TGCAGTGCTTATGCACAGGGAATAAGTCGTGGCGGAAAACTGTTTTTT	CSAYAQGISRGGKLFF
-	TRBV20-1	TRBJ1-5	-	TGCAGTGCTATAGGGGGGAGCGGCAATCAGCCCCAGCATTTT	CSAIGGSGNQPQHF
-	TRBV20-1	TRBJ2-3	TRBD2	TGCAGTGCTAGAGATCCCCGGCGGGCGGGAGGGCCTGGAGATACGCAGTATTTT	CSARDPRRAGGPGDTQYF
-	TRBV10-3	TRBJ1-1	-	TGTGCCATCAGGGGCCCCCCGAACACTGAAGCTTTCTTT	CAIRGPPNTEAFF
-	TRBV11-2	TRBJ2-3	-	TGTGCCAGCGCGATAGCGGAGGGCACAGATACGCAGTATTTT	CASAIAEGTDTQYF
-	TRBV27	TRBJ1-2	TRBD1	TGTGCCAGCAGCACGGGACAGCTATATGGCTACACCTTC	CASSTGQLYGYTF
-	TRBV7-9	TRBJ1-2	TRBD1	TGTGCCAGCAGCTTAGCAAGACAGGGCCTAGGGGGCTACACCTTC	CASSLARQGLGGYTF
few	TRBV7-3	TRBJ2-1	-	TGTGCCAGCAGCTGGACTACCTCTACTGAGCAGTTCTTC	CASSWTTSTEQFF
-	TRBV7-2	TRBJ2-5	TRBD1	TGTGCCAGCAGCCCCCGGGACAGACAAGAGACCCAGTACTTC	CASSPRDRQETQYF
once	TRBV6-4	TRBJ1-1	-	TGTGCCAGCAGTGAGCGCATGAACACTGAAGCTTTCTTT	CASSERMNTEAFF
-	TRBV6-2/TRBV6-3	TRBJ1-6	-	TGTGCCAGCAGGGGGGCCGGAAATTCACCCCTCCACTTT	CASRGAGNSPLHF
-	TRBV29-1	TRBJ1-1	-	TGCAGCGTACGAGTAGGGACCTACACTGAAGCTTTCTTT	CSVRVGTYTEAFF
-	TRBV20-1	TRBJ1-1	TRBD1	TGCAGTGCTGAGGACAGGGTGCATTTGGCTTTCTTT	CSAEDRVHLAFF
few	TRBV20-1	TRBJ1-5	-	TGCAGTGCTAGAGTAGGGGGTAGCAATCAGCCCCAGCATTTT	CSARVGGSNQPQHF
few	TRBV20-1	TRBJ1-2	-	TGCAGTGCTAGGGTCCAGAACTATGGCTACACCTTC	CSARVQNYGYTF
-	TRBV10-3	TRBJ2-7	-	TGTGCCATCAGTGATCCGAGACAGGAAGGGTACTACGAGCAGTACTTC	CAISDPRQEGYYEQYF
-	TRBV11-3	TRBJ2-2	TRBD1	TGTGCCAGCAAACCGGGACAGGGCTGGACCGGGGAGCTGTTTTTT	CASKPGQGWTGELFF
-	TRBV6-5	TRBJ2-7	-	TGTGCCAGCAGTTACTCGAGGGGGAGGGAGCAGTACTTC	CASSYSRGREQYF
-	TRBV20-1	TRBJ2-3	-	TGCAGTGCTAGCCCGTTCGGGAAGGGGGGCACAGATACGCAGTATTTT	CSASPFGKGGTDTQYF
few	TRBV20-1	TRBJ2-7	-	TGCAGTGCTAGTGTGGGTCTCTACGAGCAGTACTTC	CSASVGLYEQYF
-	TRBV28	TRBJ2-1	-	TGTGCCAGCAGTTTGTGGGATGAGCAGTTCTTC	CASSLWDEQFF
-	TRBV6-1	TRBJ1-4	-	TGTGCCAGCCATAACCTAGCGGGGTCAACTAATGAAAAACTGTTTTTT	CASHNLAGSTNEKLFF
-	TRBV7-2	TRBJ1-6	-	TGTGCCAGCAGCCCCACCCTGGCAGGCTCCTCACCCCTCCACTTT	CASSPTLAGSSPLHF
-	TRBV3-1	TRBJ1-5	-	TGTGCCAGCAGCCAATCCCGGACGGCCAATCAGCCCCAGCATTTT	CASSQSRTANQPQHF
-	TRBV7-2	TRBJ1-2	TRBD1	TGTGCCAGCAGCAGGGAAGGGGGCGGCTACACCTTC	CASSREGGGYTF
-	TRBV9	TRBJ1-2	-	TGTGCCAGCAACCCGCAGGAGAGGCGGAGATATGGCTACACCTTC	CASNPQERRRYGYTF
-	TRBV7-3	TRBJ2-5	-	TGTGCCAGCAGCCCGGGGTGGGGGGTCAGTGAAGAGACCCAGTACTTC	CASSPGWGVSEETQYF
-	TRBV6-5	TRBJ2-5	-	TGTGCCAGCAGTTACTCGATCTCGCTGGAGACCCAGTACTTC	CASSYSISLETQYF
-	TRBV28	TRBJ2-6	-	TGTGCCAGCAGTGTGGGCCGGCTCTCTGGGGCCAACGTCCTGACTTTC	CASSVGRLSGANVLTF
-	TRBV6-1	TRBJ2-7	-	TGTGCCAGCACCACCGAGGGGGGGGTCGGCTACGAGCAGTACTTC	CASTTEGGVGYEQYF
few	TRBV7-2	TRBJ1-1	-	TGTGCCAGCAGCTTAGGCCATGGGGACACTGAAGCTTTCTTT	CASSLGHGDTEAFF
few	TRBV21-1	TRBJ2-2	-	TGTGCCAGCAGCCGAAAAGTCAGGGTGCTCGCGAACACCGGGGAGCTGTTTTTT	CASSRKVRVLANTGELFF
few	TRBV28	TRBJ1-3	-	TGTGCCACAGTCTCAGTGGGAAACACCATATATTTT	CATVSVGNTIYF
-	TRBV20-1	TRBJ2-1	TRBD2	TGCAGTCTCCGACTAGCGGGAGACGACAATGAGCAGTTCTTC	CSLRLAGDDNEQFF